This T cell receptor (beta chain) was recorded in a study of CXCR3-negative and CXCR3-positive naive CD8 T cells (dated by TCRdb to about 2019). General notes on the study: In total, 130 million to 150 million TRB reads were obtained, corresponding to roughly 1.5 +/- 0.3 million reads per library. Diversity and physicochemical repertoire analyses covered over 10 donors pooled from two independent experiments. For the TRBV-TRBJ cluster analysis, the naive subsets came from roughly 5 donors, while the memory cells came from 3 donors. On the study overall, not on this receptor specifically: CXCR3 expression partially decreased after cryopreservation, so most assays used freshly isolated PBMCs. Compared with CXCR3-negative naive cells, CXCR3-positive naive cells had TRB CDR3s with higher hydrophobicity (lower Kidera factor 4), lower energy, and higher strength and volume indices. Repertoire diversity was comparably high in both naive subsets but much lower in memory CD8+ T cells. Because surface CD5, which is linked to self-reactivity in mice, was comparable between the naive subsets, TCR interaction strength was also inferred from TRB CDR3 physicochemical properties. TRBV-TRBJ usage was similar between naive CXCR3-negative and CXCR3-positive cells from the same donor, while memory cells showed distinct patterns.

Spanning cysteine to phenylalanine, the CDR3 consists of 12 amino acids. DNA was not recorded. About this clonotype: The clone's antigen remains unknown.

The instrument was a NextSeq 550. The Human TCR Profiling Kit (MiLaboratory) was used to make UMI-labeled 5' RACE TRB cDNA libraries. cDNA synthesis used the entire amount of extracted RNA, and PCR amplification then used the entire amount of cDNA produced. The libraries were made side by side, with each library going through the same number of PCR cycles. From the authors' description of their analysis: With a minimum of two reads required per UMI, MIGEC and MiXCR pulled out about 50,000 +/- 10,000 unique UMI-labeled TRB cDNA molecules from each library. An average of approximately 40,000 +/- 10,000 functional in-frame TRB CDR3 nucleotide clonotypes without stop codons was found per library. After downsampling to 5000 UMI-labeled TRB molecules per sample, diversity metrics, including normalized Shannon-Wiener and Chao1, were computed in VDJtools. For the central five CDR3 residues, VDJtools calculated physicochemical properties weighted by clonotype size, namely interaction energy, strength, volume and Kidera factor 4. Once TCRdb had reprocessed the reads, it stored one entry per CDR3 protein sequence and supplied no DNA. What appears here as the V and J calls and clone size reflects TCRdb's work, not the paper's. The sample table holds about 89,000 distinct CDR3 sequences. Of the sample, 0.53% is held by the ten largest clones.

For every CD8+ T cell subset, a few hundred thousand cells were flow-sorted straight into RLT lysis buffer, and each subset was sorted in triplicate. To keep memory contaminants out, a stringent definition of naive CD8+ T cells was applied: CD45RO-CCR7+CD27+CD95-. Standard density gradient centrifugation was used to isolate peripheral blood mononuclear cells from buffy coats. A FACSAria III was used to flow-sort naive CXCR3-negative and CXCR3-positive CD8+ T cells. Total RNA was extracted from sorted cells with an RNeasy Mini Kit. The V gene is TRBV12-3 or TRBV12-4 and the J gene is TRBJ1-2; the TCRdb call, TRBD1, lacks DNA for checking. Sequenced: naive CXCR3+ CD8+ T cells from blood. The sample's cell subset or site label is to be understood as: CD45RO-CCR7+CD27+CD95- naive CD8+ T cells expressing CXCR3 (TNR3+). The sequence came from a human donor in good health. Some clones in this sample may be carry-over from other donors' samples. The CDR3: CAVVTGGFGYTF.